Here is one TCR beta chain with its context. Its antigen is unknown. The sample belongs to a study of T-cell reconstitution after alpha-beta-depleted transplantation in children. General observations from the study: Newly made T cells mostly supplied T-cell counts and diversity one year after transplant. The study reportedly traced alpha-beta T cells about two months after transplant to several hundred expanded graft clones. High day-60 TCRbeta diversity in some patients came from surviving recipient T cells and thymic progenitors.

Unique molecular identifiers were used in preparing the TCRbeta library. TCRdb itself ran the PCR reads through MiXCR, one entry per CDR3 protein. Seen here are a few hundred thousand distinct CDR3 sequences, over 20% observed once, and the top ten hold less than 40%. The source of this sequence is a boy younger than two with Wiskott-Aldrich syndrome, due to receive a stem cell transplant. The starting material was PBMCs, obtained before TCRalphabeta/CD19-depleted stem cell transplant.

The CDR3 nucleotides read TGCGCCAGCAGCTTGTCCTTTGGGTCCTACGAGCAGTACTTC. Its protein product is CASSLSFGSYEQYF. V and J are TRBV5-1 and TRBJ2-7, with unresolved D. Per the germline V gene, CDR1 is SGHRS and CDR2 is YFSETQ. CDR3 length: 14 residues. V gave up 1 base and J gave up 1 base, with 9 bases separating them.